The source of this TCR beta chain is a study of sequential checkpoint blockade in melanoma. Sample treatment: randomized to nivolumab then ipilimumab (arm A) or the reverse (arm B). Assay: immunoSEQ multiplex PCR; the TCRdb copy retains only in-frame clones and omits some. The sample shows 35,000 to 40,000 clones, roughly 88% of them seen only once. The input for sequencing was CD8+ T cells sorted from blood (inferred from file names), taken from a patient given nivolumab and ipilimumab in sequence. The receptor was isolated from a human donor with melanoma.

CDR3 nucleotide sequence: TGTGCCAGCAGTCCCCAGGGCCAGTACCAAGAGACCCAGTACTTC. Amino acids: CASSPQGQYQETQYF. The J gene is TRBJ2-5, the V gene TRBV6-5; D might be TRBD1 (5 bases). V lost 5 bases and J 0 bases, leaving 13 bases between the germline ends. The CDR3 extends over 15 amino acids. The germline V gene has CDR1 MNHEY and CDR2 SVGAGI.